The 25 T cell receptor beta chains presented below share a single source sample, sequenced in a study of T-cell memory formation after mild COVID-19. TCRdb re-analysed the 5' RACE reads in MiXCR, keeping a single row per CDR3 protein. The data hold hundreds of thousands of distinct CDR3 sequences, with roughly 21% observed a single time. Material: PBMCs or a T cell subset sorted from them (not recorded which). These receptor sequences come from an adult woman who had mild COVID-19 (a few samples of this study predate the infection). Cell type and time point are not known.

This clonotype has more than one count but fewer than ten. J is TRBJ2-1 and V is TRBV20-1; tentatively, D is TRBD2 (5 bases). Germline CDR1 and CDR2: DFQATT and SNEGSKA (reference sequence). The CDR3 contains 15 residues. V was pared by 2 bases and J by 2 bases, with 13 bases between. The CDR3 DNA reads as TGCAGTGCTAGAAGCCTGGGCGGGCCCTACAATGAGCAGTTCTTC. This encodes CSARSLGGPYNEQFF.

A few counts support this clonotype. The V gene is TRBV3-1, the J gene TRBJ1-1; TRBD1 matches 8 bases. Trimming at V came to 7 bases and at J to 1 base, leaving 8 bases not matched to a gene. Germline V gives CDR1 LGHDT, CDR2 YNNKEL (reference sequence). The CDR3 runs 15 residues. The CDR3 region is CASTTPGTGNTEAFF. The CDR3 nucleotides are TGTGCCAGCACCACTCCGGGGACAGGGAACACTGAAGCTTTCTTT. Looking up the rest from reference TRBV3-1 and TRBJ1-1 gives the full variable domain: DTAVSQTPKYLVTQMGNDKSIKCEQNLGHDTMYWYKQDSKKFLKIMFSYNNKELIINETVPNRFSPKSPDKAHLNLHINSLELGDSAVYFCASTTPGTGNTEAFFGQGTRLTVV.

The chain joins TRBV9 to TRBJ2-3; 15 bases are shared with TRBD2. The CDR3 is 20 residues long. V lost 3 bases to trimming and J lost 1 base; unmatched junction nucleotides: 12. The germline gives CDR1 SGDLS, CDR2 YYNGEE. The DNA for the CDR3 is TGTGCCAGCAGCGCGAGAGGGACTAGCGGGAGGTTTTATGGCACAGATACGCAGTATTTT. Protein: CASSARGTSGRFYGTDTQYF.

This clonotype appeared a few times. V is TRBV5-1 and J is TRBJ1-2; D gene ambiguous. This CDR3 comprises 12 residues. V was pared by 4 bases and J by 5 bases, with 9 bases between. CDR1 is SGHRS, CDR2 YFSETQ, per germline. In DNA form, the CDR3 reads TGCGCCAGCAGCGCTGAGCCGTATGGCTACACCTTC. It codes for CASSAEPYGYTF.

The chain combines TRBV7-2 with TRBJ2-1, with D unresolved. This CDR3 has 13 residues. The germline gives CDR1 SGHTA, CDR2 FQGNSA. V was shortened by 5 bases and J by 8 bases, with 13 bases between the two germline ends. The CDR3 spells CASSPRMWHEQFF. The CDR3 DNA follows: TGTGCCAGCAGCCCCAGGATGTGGCATGAGCAGTTCTTC.

This rearrangement joins TRBV18 to TRBJ2-5, with D perhaps TRBD2 (6 bases). V was cut by 2 bases and J by 7 bases, with 14 bases left in between. Germline lookup yields CDR1 KGHSH and CDR2 LQKENI. The CDR3 has 14 amino acids. The CDR3 bases are TGTGCCAGCTCACCAGGCGGGGCTGGGGGGACCCAGTACTTC. It specifies CASSPGGAGGTQYF.

This clonotype was seen a handful of times. The chain combines TRBV5-6 with TRBJ2-1; 10 bases are shared with TRBD2. CDR3 length: 19 amino acids. Losses at the gene ends were 4 bases for V and 6 bases for J; bases not matched to a gene: 19. Germline V gene sequence: CDR1 SGHDT, CDR2 YYEEEE. The CDR3 region has the DNA TGTGCCAGCAGCCCGACTCGCCCGCGTCTAGCGGGAGTCCCCAATGAGCAGTTCTTC. Translating gives CASSPTRPRLAGVPNEQFF.

This clonotype was seen more than once but under ten times. The rearrangement links TRBV7-9 to TRBJ2-1, with D tentatively TRBD1 (6 bases). The V gene lost 5 bases and the J gene lost 5 bases, with 16 bases spanning the gap. This CDR3 has 15 residues. In germline, CDR1 is SEHNR, CDR2 FQNEAQ (reference sequence). The CDR3 here is CASSLPGQQDNEQFF. CDR3 DNA sequence: TGTGCCAGCAGCCTACCGGGACAACAAGACAATGAGCAGTTCTTC.

This clonotype has just a few counts. In nucleotides, the CDR3 is TGTGCCACCAGCAGAACAGGTCGTTTTATCGCTGAAGCTTTCTTT. Residues: CATSRTGRFIAEAFF. This chain links TRBV15 with TRBJ1-1; possible D gene TRBD1, 5 bases. The CDR3 is made up of 15 amino acids. V dropped 2 bases and J dropped 6 bases, with 16 bases sitting between them. Germline V gene data show CDR1 as LNHNV and CDR2 as YYDKDF (reference sequence).

The rearrangement joins TRBV7-9 to TRBJ1-6; perhaps TRBD1 as D (6 bases). The CDR3 has 15 residues. The V end lost 5 bases, the J end lost 6 bases, and 14 bases lay between the germline ends. From germline, CDR1 is SEHNR and CDR2 FQNEAQ (reference sequence). Here the CDR3 reads CASSPDRYPNSPLHF. Here the CDR3 DNA reads TGTGCCAGCAGCCCAGACAGGTATCCTAATTCACCCCTCCACTTT.

This clonotype was detected only a few times. This rearrangement joins TRBV20-1 to TRBJ2-7, with 7 bases that match TRBD1. V trimming: 6 bases; J trimming: 2 bases; junction bases outside the gene matches: 13. CDR3 length: 15 residues. CDR1 is DFQATT and CDR2 is SNEGSKA in the germline V gene (reference sequence). The chain's CDR3 is CSAEPRDRETYEQYF. The CDR3, as DNA: TGCAGTGCCGAACCCCGGGACAGAGAAACCTACGAGCAGTACTTC.

The V and J genes are TRBV2 and TRBJ2-1, with TRBD2 matching 7 bases. Germline V gene sequence: CDR1 SNHLY, CDR2 FYNNEI. Trimming cost V 2 bases and J 0 bases; bases outside gene matches: 10. There are 18 residues in the CDR3. The chain's CDR3 is CASSERPSGGSSYNEQFF. The CDR3 bases are TGTGCCAGCAGTGAACGGCCTAGCGGAGGAAGCTCCTACAATGAGCAGTTCTTC.

This clonotype was counted a few times. The chain carries TRBV6-2 or TRBV6-3 and TRBJ2-3; unclear D gene. CDR3 length: 18 residues. V was pared by 5 bases and J by 2 bases, with 23 bases between. Germline V gene data show CDR1 as MNHEY and CDR2 as SVGEGT. CDR3 nucleotides: TGTGCCAGCAGTATATCGCCGCACCGCCCAGTATTCACAGATACGCAGTATTTT. This translates into CASSISPHRPVFTDTQYF.

The chain recombines TRBV9 with TRBJ2-1, with 8 bases fitting TRBD2. The CDR3 loop spans 15 amino acids. J was trimmed by 6 bases and V by 5 bases; bases with no gene match: 10. CDR1 is SGDLS, CDR2 YYNGEE, per germline. CDR3 in amino acids: CASSRGAGGVNEQFF. DNA for the CDR3: TGTGCCAGCAGTCGGGGGGCGGGAGGCGTCAATGAGCAGTTCTTC.

The chain joins TRBV7-6 to TRBJ2-1; 7 positions match TRBD2. The V segment lost 3 bases and the J segment 9 bases; nucleotides outside the gene matches: 14. The CDR3 loop spans 16 amino acids. The germline gives CDR1 SGHVS, CDR2 FNYEAQ. The DNA for the CDR3 is TGTGCCAGCAGCTTGTTGGACGCGGGAGTAGGAATTGAGCAGTTCTTC. This translates into CASSLLDAGVGIEQFF.

The chain joins TRBV24-1 to TRBJ2-3, with D perhaps matching TRBD1 or TRBD2 (5 bases each). V shed 1 base and J shed 3 bases, with 13 bases lying between them. The CDR3 length is 16 residues. Germline V lookup: CDR1 KGHDR, CDR2 SFDVKD. CDR3 sequence reads: CATSDFTREGTDTQYF. The DNA for the CDR3 is TGTGCCACCAGTGATTTCACCCGCGAGGGGACAGATACGCAGTATTTT.

This clonotype has only a few counts. J is TRBJ1-5 and V is TRBV7-6; D may be TRBD1 (5 bases). CDR1 and CDR2 (germline): SGHVS, FNYEAQ. V shed 3 bases and J shed 6 bases, with 12 bases lying between them. CDR3 size: 14 residues. The CDR3: CASSFWQGSQPQHF. The CDR3 bases are TGTGCCAGCAGCTTTTGGCAGGGCAGTCAGCCCCAGCATTTT.

This clonotype has only a few counts. The V call is TRBV24-1, the J call TRBJ2-1; D gene unclear. This CDR3 region has 15 residues. The V gene lost 3 bases and the J gene lost 3 bases, with 11 bases spanning the gap. Germline CDR1 reads KGHDR; CDR2 reads SFDVKD. CDR3 loop: CATSDVGSIYNEQFF. The CDR3 DNA is TGTGCCACCAGTGATGTTGGGTCTATCTACAATGAGCAGTTCTTC.

This clonotype was picked up a small number of times. Here the CDR3 reads CASSPRRSALQETQYF. The CDR3 coding sequence is TGTGCCAGCAGTCCTAGGCGTAGCGCCCTGCAAGAGACCCAGTACTTC. The J gene is TRBJ2-5, the V gene TRBV7-2; D may be TRBD2 (5 bases). The CDR3 runs 16 residues. Germline values: CDR1 SGHTA, CDR2 FQGNSA. Trimming pared 6 bases from V and 2 bases from J, leaving 19 bases between.

This chain links TRBV4-2 with TRBJ2-7, with D uncertain. This CDR3 is built from 13 residues. The germline V and J ends were trimmed by 0 bases and 12 bases, with 15 bases remaining between them. The germline gives CDR1 LGHNA, CDR2 YNFKEQ. The CDR3 DNA reads as TGTGCCAGCAGCCAAGACCCCCCAGGAGAACGGTACTTC. It yields the protein CASSQDPPGERYF.

This clonotype appeared a few times. The chain has TRBV6-1 and TRBJ2-7; 10 bases match TRBD1. The V gene end was trimmed by 4 bases and the J gene end by 4 bases; junction bases not matched to a gene: 4. The CDR3 spans 14 residues. The germline CDR1 and CDR2 sequences are MNHNS and SASEGT. CDR3 sequence reads: CASSADRGPYEQYF. CDR3 nucleotide sequence: TGTGCCAGCAGTGCCGACAGGGGGCCGTACGAGCAGTACTTC.

J is TRBJ2-1 and V is TRBV7-6; 12 nucleotides align to TRBD2. The CDR3 is 14 amino acids. From germline, CDR1 is SGHVS and CDR2 FNYEAQ. J gave up 9 bases and V 6 bases, and 6 bases lay outside the gene matches. The CDR3 spells CASRRTSGVGEQFF. The CDR3 nucleotides read TGTGCCAGCAGGCGGACTAGCGGGGTGGGTGAGCAGTTCTTC.

This clonotype was observed a handful of times. J is TRBJ2-1 and V is TRBV9, with 9 bases aligning to TRBD2. V lost 3 bases and J lost 4; bases outside the gene matches: 5. The CDR3 extends over 15 amino acids. In germline, CDR1 is SGDLS, CDR2 YYNGEE. The CDR3 DNA follows: TGTGCCAGCAGCGATAGCGGGAGTGCTTACAATGAGCAGTTCTTC. Translated, it gives CASSDSGSAYNEQFF.

This clonotype was seen more than once but under ten times. The chain joins TRBV4-1 to TRBJ2-1, with D perhaps TRBD2 (6 bases). The CDR3 covers 16 residues. Trimming took off 1 base at V and 6 bases at J, with 16 bases between the two ends. CDR1 MGHRA and CDR2 YSYEKL come from the germline V gene. The CDR3 spells CASSQGFDGGRNEQFF. CDR3 bases: TGCGCCAGCAGCCAAGGGTTCGACGGGGGACGCAATGAGCAGTTCTTC.

This clonotype has just a few counts. The V call is TRBV12-3 or TRBV12-4, the J call TRBJ2-5, with 8 positions matching TRBD1. With V trimmed by 6 bases and J by 2 bases, 8 bases remained unmatched. The CDR3 spans 15 residues. CDR3 sequence reads: CASSPPTGAQETQYF. CDR3 nucleotide sequence: TGTGCCAGCAGCCCTCCGACAGGGGCGCAAGAGACCCAGTACTTC.